Following are 4 T cell receptor beta chains from one sample sequenced in a study of shared T cell receptors in the human thymus. Assay: immunoSEQ multiplex PCR; the TCRdb copy retains only in-frame clones and omits some. This repertoire shows about 380,000 clones, 95% found once; its top ten account for around 0.019%. Sequencing input: thymocytes. The receptors originated from a human donor.

The CDR3 sequence is CASTYRGAGSNQPQHF. CDR3 in DNA: TGTGCCAGCACCTACCGGGGCGCAGGGAGCAATCAGCCCCAGCATTTT. The gene calls are TRBV7-2 and TRBJ1-5; D might be TRBD1 (5 bases). The V gene's germline CDR1 is SGHTA and CDR2 FQGNSA. The CDR3 spans 16 residues. V was trimmed by 7 bases and J by 1 base, leaving 17 bases between them.

The chain recombines TRBV10-3 with TRBJ2-7; 9 bases are shared with TRBD1. Looked up from germline, CDR1 is ENHRY and CDR2 is SYGVKD. Trimming removed 5 bases from V and 2 bases from J; junction bases left unmatched: 7. The CDR3 sequence is 15 residues long. The CDR3 here is CAISYRDRDPYEQYF. The CDR3 DNA is TGTGCCATCAGTTACCGGGACAGGGATCCCTACGAGCAGTACTTC.

V and J are TRBV27 and TRBJ2-1; 7 positions match TRBD2. V gave up 4 bases and J gave up 5 bases; unmatched junction bases: 8. Germline assignment: CDR1 MNHEY and CDR2 SMNVEV (reference sequence). CDR3 length equals 15 residues. CDR3 protein: CASSSPGLADNEQFF. The CDR3 region has the DNA TGTGCCAGCAGTTCCCCCGGGCTAGCGGACAATGAGCAGTTCTTC.

The J gene is TRBJ1-5, the V gene TRBV6-5; D possibly corresponds to TRBD1 (5 bases). V dropped 4 bases and J dropped 0 bases, with 10 bases sitting between them. CDR1 and CDR2 (germline): MNHEY, SVGAGI. CDR3 length: 15 amino acids. This CDR3 reads CASSWGLNSNQPQHF. The CDR3 DNA reads TGTGCCAGCAGTTGGGGGTTAAATAGCAATCAGCCCCAGCATTTT.